This T cell receptor beta chain is drawn from a study of cytomegalovirus exposure and HLA in healthy donors (dated by TCRdb to about 2017). Looking at the study overall: According to a later analysis, one platform produced both the roughly 110 validation repertoires and the 666 repertoires of the first cohort. The study was designed to test whether signatures of past pathogen exposure could be identified by cataloging public T cell receptors. To predict cytomegalovirus infection status, the study brought together high-throughput TCR immunosequencing, statistical association of individual TCRs with disease status, and machine learning. A separate validation cohort of 100 to 150 different subjects was used in addition to the roughly 640-subject first cohort.

From its cysteine to its phenylalanine, the CDR3 spans 15 amino acids. Left in the record is the CDR3 DNA by itself, 45 bases read in frame from the first base. Sequences SGHTA (CDR1) and FQGNSA (CDR2) are obtained from the germline V gene. V is cut back by 1 base and J by 2 bases, with 2 bases in the junction unmatched. General findings and caveats noted by the study authors: Cytomegalovirus status was reported to be diagnosed by the classifier with high specificity and sensitivity in both the original and validation cohorts. Across donors, most TCR sequences were observed very rarely, whereas some public TCRs were present in many individuals. In vitro tests confirmed that three of the cytomegalovirus-associated TCR beta chains recognize cytomegalovirus antigens. The study gave a list of about 170 TCR beta chains associated with cytomegalovirus. A later analysis found that TCRs clustered in the first cohort also tended to co-occur in the 130 or so validation repertoires, with 94% of cluster scores above 0. A later analysis lacked HLA typing for the validation cohort, so it scored co-occurrence in that cohort across all 110 or so repertoires. According to the authors, the approach could potentially be generalized to other disease states and immunological phenotypes.

Separate from the approximately 700-subject first cohort, the validation cohort of 120 subjects was the group to which the donors belonged. Worth noting for this clone: It has no known antigen specificity. Per-base qualities were not stored, and no clone one base away is much larger.

Library preparation used the immunoSEQ multiplex PCR assay. In the original analysis: To diagnose cytomegalovirus status from the catalog of TCR beta chain sequences, a statistical classification framework was built. What TCRdb holds here is the immuneACCESS table cut down to in-frame rearrangements. Part of the clones is not present; checked against another copy, under half of the missing clones reflect an unresolved V gene, and the others are unexplained. Clone size and the V and J calls come from that table; the DNA yielded D and trimming. Here the sample has under 150,000 clones; 70% to 90% occur a single time. In total, the top ten clones hold more than 1.4% of the sample.

Recombination joined TRBV7-2 with TRBJ1-5; 7 bases in between match TRBD1. Sequencing was done on a sample of PBMCs. This clonotype was obtained from a woman aged 25 to 45 in good health and CMV-seronegative. The nucleotide sequence reads TGTGCCAGCAGCTTAGAGGGGGCAGGCAATCAGCCCCAGCATTTT. Translated, it gives CASSLEGAGNQPQHF.